This section outlines one T cell receptor beta chain sequence together with its context. V was clipped by 4 bases and J by 10 bases; unmatched bases: 9. The V gene's germline CDR1 is SGDLS and CDR2 YYNGEE. The CDR3 sequence is 15 residues long. Method: immunoSEQ multiplex PCR; TCRdb's copy keeps in-frame clones and lacks some. The sample includes approximately 470,000 clones, 80% to 90% of them seen just once. This sample was included in a study of blood T cell repertoires in COVID-19. The chain combines TRBV9 with TRBJ2-1; 12 positions agree with TRBD2. The TCR comes from a human donor in a cohort sampled during active COVID-19. The sequenced sample consisted of peripheral blood. CDR3 bases: TGTGCCAGCAGCCTTGCTAGCGGGAGGGCCAGGGAGCAGTTCTTC. Its translation is CASSLASGRAREQFF.